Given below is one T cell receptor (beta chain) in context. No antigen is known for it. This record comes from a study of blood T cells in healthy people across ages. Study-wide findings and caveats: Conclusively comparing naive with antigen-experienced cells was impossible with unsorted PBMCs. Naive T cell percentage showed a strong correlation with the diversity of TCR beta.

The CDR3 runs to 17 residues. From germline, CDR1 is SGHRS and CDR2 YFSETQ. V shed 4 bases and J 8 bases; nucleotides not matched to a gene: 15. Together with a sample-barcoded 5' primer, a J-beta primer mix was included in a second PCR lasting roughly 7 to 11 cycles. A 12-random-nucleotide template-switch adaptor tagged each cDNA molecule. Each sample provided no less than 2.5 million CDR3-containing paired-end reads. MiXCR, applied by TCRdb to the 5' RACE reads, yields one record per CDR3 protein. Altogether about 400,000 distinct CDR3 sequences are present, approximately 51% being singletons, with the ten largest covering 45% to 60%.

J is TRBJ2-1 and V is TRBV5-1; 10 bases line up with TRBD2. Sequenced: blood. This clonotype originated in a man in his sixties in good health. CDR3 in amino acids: CASSPREAGGLKHEQFF. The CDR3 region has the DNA TGCGCCAGCAGCCCCCGGGAAGCGGGGGGGCTCAAACATGAGCAGTTCTTC.